A single sample is the source of the 9 T cell receptor beta chains below, sequenced in a study of cytomegalovirus exposure and HLA in healthy donors. This table comes from immunoSEQ multiplex PCR, and its TCRdb copy is limited to in-frame clones, with some not included. The data show 150,000 to 200,000 clones, approximately 90% seen once. The sequencing input was PBMCs. These receptors all stem from a young man in good health and CMV-seronegative.

The genes are TRBV28 and TRBJ1-1; D ambiguous. Germline CDR1 MDHEN, CDR2 SYDVKM. This CDR3 is built from 14 residues. V lost 4 bases to trimming and J lost 5 bases, with 14 bases between them. The DNA for the CDR3 is TGTGCCAGCAGTTCCCCGGGGAGGAAAACTGAAGCTTTCTTT. Amino acids: CASSSPGRKTEAFF.

This chain links TRBV19 with TRBJ1-1; 10 bases are shared with TRBD1. Trimming at V came to 6 bases and at J to 5 bases, leaving 6 bases not matched to a gene. The V gene's germline CDR1 is LNHDA and CDR2 SQIVND (reference sequence). CDR3 length: 14 amino acids. The CDR3 DNA follows: TGTGCCAGTAGCACCGGGACAGGGGCGACTGAAGCTTTCTTT. Its protein is CASSTGTGATEAFF.

The gene calls are TRBV6-1 and TRBJ2-5; no definite D call. This CDR3 contains 13 residues. Germline assignment: CDR1 MNHNS and CDR2 SASEGT. The germline V and J ends were trimmed by 0 bases and 1 base, with 3 bases remaining between them. The CDR3 is CASSEAAQETQYF. The CDR3 nucleotides read TGTGCCAGCAGTGAAGCAGCCCAAGAGACCCAGTACTTC.

The chain is built from TRBV19 and TRBJ2-3; 8 bases map to TRBD2. The V and J ends lost 7 bases and 1 base, in that order; junction bases with no gene match: 7. Germline V gene data show CDR1 as LNHDA and CDR2 as SQIVND (reference sequence). The CDR3 is made up of 15 amino acids. CDR3 protein: CASTTGTRGTDTQYF. The CDR3 DNA reads TGTGCCAGTACTACCGGGACTAGGGGCACAGATACGCAGTATTTT. The variable domain in full, completed from reference TRBV19 and TRBJ2-3, reads DGGITQSPKYLFRKEGQNVTLSCEQNLNHDAMYWYRQDPGQGLRLIYYSQIVNDFQKGDIAEGYSVSREKKESFPLTVTSAQKNPTAFYLCASTTGTRGTDTQYFGPGTRLTVL.

The chain joins TRBV19 to TRBJ2-7, with TRBD1 matching 9 bases. V dropped 4 bases and J dropped 6; count of bases not matched to a gene: 7. The CDR3 has 14 amino acids. The germline gives CDR1 LNHDA, CDR2 SQIVND (reference sequence). Here the CDR3 reads CASSTPGQGTEQYF. CDR3 sequence (DNA): TGTGCCAGTAGTACCCCGGGACAGGGTACCGAGCAGTACTTC.

The rearrangement links TRBV7-2 to TRBJ2-5, with D perhaps matching TRBD1 (6 bases). Between the trimmed V and J ends, which lost 9 bases and 4 bases, there was a span of 18 bases. Germline values: CDR1 SGHTA, CDR2 FQGNSA. The CDR3 spans 14 residues. The CDR3 coding sequence is TGTGCCAGTTCACCTATGGGGGCCCGAGAGACCCAGTACTTC. Translating it yields CASSPMGARETQYF. Filled out from reference TRBV7-2 and TRBJ2-5, the complete variable domain reads GAGVSQSPSNKVTEKGKDVELRCDPISGHTALYWYRQSLGQGLEFLIYFQGNSAPDKSGLPSDRFSAERTGGSVSTLTIQRTQQEDSAVYLCASSPMGARETQYFGPGTRLLVL.

The chain joins TRBV4-1 to TRBJ1-5; TRBD1 is a possible D gene (6 bases). V dropped 2 bases and J dropped 6 bases, with 17 bases sitting between them. The CDR3 runs 16 residues. CDR1 and CDR2 (germline): MGHRA, YSYEKL. This CDR3 is CASSQQERGASQPQHF. The CDR3 region has the DNA TGCGCCAGCAGCCAACAAGAGCGGGGGGCAAGTCAGCCCCAGCATTTT.

The chain combines TRBV19 with TRBJ1-2; the D is unclear. The CDR3 totals 16 residues. CDR1 LNHDA and CDR2 SQIVND come from the germline V gene (reference sequence). Trimming took off 2 bases at V and 0 bases at J, with 13 bases between the two ends. The chain's CDR3 is CASSIRPFTANYGYTF. CDR3 DNA sequence: TGTGCCAGTAGTATACGTCCTTTCACGGCTAACTATGGCTACACCTTC.

The V gene is TRBV27, the J gene TRBJ1-4; 8 nucleotides line up with TRBD1. This CDR3 is 20 amino acids long. J lost 3 bases, V lost 2 bases, and 17 bases had no gene match. Germline V gene sequence: CDR1 MNHEY, CDR2 SMNVEV (reference sequence). The CDR3 region has the DNA TGTGCCAGCAGTTTAAAGGGTGTCTCACAGGGGGTTGCGGCTAATGAAAAACTGTTTTTT. This encodes CASSLKGVSQGVAANEKLFF.